The 10 T cell receptor beta chains below were found in one sample sequenced in a study of CD4 T cells in relation to SARS-CoV-2 and coronaviruses. Unexposed donor CD4+ T cells date from 2011-2018, before the COVID-19 pandemic. After more than eight days of culture, CD4+ T cells were isolated. Antigen specificity for these receptors is unknown. Profiled with immunoSEQ multiplex PCR; TCRdb holds only in-frame clones, not every one. There are tens of thousands of clones in the sample; roughly four fifths occur only once, and 10% to 15% lies in the top ten. Input material: CD4+ T cells from PBMCs, cultured in vitro. Source of these receptors: a human donor in good health.

This clone was detected only a few times. The chain is built from TRBV7-2 and TRBJ1-2; a possible D gene is TRBD1 (6 bases). CDR3 size: 17 residues. The V and J ends lost 1 base and 8 bases respectively, with 23 bases between them. Germline V gene data show CDR1 as SGHTA and CDR2 as FQGNSA. The DNA of the CDR3 is TGTGCCAGCAGCTTAGGACAAGGGCGGGAAGGGGGGGGAGGCTACACCTTC. Translating it yields CASSLGQGREGGGGYTF.

The rearrangement uses TRBV7-3 and TRBJ2-3; maybe TRBD1 (5 bases). CDR3 length: 12 amino acids. Germline-derived CDR1 and CDR2 are SGHTA and FQGTGA. The ends were cut back, 8 bases at V and 6 bases at J, with 12 bases in the middle. CDR3 sequence: CASSDKGDTQYF. The CDR3 coding sequence is TGTGCCAGCTCGGACAAGGGGGATACGCAGTATTTT. The full variable domain, its missing parts supplied by reference TRBV7-3 and TRBJ2-3, is GAGVSQTPSNKVTEKGKYVELRCDPISGHTALYWYRQSLGQGPEFLIYFQGTGAADDSGLPNDRFFAVRPEGSVSTLKIQRTERGDSAVYLCASSDKGDTQYFGPGTRLTVL.

The rearrangement links TRBV7-9 to TRBJ1-6; D uncertain. The CDR3 consists of 13 residues. With 6 bases removed from V and 9 bases from J, the gap between germline ends came to 12 bases. Germline CDR1 is SEHNR and CDR2 is FQNEAQ (reference sequence). The DNA for the CDR3 is TGTGCCAGCAGATTTGATGAGAGTTCACCCCTCCACTTT. It is translated as CASRFDESSPLHF.

The chain is built from TRBV7-9 and TRBJ2-2; no clear D. The ends were cut back, 5 bases at V and 4 bases at J, with 14 bases in the middle. Germline V CDR1 and CDR2: SEHNR, FQNEAQ (reference sequence). This CDR3 is built from 15 residues. Written as DNA, the CDR3 is TGTGCCAGCAGCCGAGCGATTAGTGGCACCGGGGAGCTGTTTTTT. Amino acid sequence: CASSRAISGTGELFF.

This clone was observed a few times. The CDR3 reads CAWRVGGSDEQYF. CDR3 nucleotides: TGTGCCTGGAGAGTTGGGGGGTCCGACGAGCAGTACTTC. The rearrangement uses TRBV30 and TRBJ2-7; tentative D call: TRBD2 (6 bases). V shed 3 bases and J shed 5 bases, with 14 bases lying between them. There are 13 residues in the CDR3. Germline V lookup: CDR1 GTSNPN, CDR2 SVGIG (reference sequence).

This clone came up once. The chain employs TRBV6-5 and TRBJ1-5; D is unresolved. Germline V gene lookup returns CDR1 MNHEY and CDR2 SVGAGI. With 8 bases removed from V and 0 bases from J, the gap between germline ends came to 11 bases. The CDR3 runs to 14 residues. This chain's CDR3 is CASRSPHSNQPQHF. As DNA, the CDR3 is TGTGCCAGCCGCAGCCCCCATAGCAATCAGCCCCAGCATTTT.

The genes are TRBV5-1 and TRBJ2-5; 8 positions agree with TRBD2. Looked up from germline, CDR1 is SGHRS and CDR2 is YFSETQ. The trim removed 1 base at V and 3 bases at J, leaving 5 bases unmatched. The CDR3 covers 15 residues. The CDR3 sequence is CASSLHSAGEETQYF. In DNA form, the CDR3 reads TGCGCCAGCAGCTTGCATTCAGCGGGGGAAGAGACCCAGTACTTC.

V usage is TRBV5-4 and J usage is TRBJ1-2; D is ambiguous. The germline V gene encodes CDR1 SGHNT and CDR2 YYREEE (reference sequence). The CDR3 is 14 amino acids. V dropped 0 bases and J dropped 4 bases, with 10 bases sitting between them. CDR3 DNA sequence: TGTGCCAGCAGCTTGGATGTGGGCGGCTATGGCTACACCTTC. It specifies CASSLDVGGYGYTF.

The rearrangement links TRBV5-4 to TRBJ2-7; D call uncertain. Germline V gene lookup returns CDR1 SGHNT and CDR2 YYREEE (reference sequence). The CDR3 is 15 residues long. Trimming cost V 2 bases and J 2 bases, with 14 bases left between them. The CDR3 here is CASSFLSPETYEQYF. The CDR3 DNA sequence: TGTGCCAGCAGCTTCCTCTCTCCGGAAACCTACGAGCAGTACTTC.

The chain couples TRBV4-3 to TRBJ2-1; TRBD2 matches at 11 bases. Germline lookup yields CDR1 LGHNA and CDR2 YSLEER. V trimming: 4 bases; J trimming: 4 bases; junction bases outside the gene matches: 9. CDR3 size: 17 residues. CDR3: CASSPLALAGGYNEQFF. CDR3 DNA sequence: TGCGCCAGCAGCCCCCTCGCTCTAGCGGGGGGTTACAATGAGCAGTTCTTC.